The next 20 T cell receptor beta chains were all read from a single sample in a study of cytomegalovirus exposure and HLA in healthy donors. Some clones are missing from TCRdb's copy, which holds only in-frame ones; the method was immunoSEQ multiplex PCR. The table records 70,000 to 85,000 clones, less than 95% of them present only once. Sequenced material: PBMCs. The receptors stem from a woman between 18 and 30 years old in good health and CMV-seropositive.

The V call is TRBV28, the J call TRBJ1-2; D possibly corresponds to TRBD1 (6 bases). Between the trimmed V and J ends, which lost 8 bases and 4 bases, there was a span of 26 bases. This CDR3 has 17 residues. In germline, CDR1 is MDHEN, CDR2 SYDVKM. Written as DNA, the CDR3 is TGTGCCAGCTCAACCGTACAGGTCCACAGGGAGATCTATGGCTACACCTTC. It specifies CASSTVQVHREIYGYTF.

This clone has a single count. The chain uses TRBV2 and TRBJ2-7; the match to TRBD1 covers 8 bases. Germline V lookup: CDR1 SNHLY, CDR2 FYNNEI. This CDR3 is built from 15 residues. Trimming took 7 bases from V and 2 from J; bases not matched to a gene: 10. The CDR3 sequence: CASMVGTGLTYEQYF. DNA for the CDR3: TGTGCCAGCATGGTTGGGACAGGCCTGACCTACGAGCAGTACTTC.

The CDR3 protein is CASSPFGGYEQYF. CDR3 DNA sequence: TGTGCCAGCAGCCCATTTGGCGGTTACGAGCAGTACTTC. This rearrangement joins TRBV6-1 to TRBJ2-7; no definite D call. The V gene lost 6 bases and the J gene lost 4 bases, with 13 bases spanning the gap. This CDR3 is built from 13 residues. The germline V gene has CDR1 MNHNS and CDR2 SASEGT.

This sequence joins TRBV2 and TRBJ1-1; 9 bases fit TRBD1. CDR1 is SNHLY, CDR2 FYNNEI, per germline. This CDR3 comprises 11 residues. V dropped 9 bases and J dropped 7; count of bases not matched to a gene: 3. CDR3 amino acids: CARRTGDEAFF. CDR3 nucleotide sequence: TGTGCCAGAAGGACAGGGGATGAAGCTTTCTTT.

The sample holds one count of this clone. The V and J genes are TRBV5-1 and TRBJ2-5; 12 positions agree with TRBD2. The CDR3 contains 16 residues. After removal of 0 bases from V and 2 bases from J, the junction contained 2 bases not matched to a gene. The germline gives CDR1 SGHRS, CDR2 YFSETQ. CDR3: CASSLASGGAQETQYF. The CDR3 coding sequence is TGCGCCAGCAGCTTGGCTAGCGGGGGGGCACAAGAGACCCAGTACTTC.

CDR3 coding DNA: TGTGCCAGTAGCCCGGGACAGTTCACAGATACGCAGTATTTT. Encoded protein: CASSPGQFTDTQYF. The chain combines TRBV19 with TRBJ2-3; 7 bases agree with TRBD1. The V segment lost 6 bases and the J segment 2 bases; nucleotides outside the gene matches: 5. Per the germline V gene, CDR1 is LNHDA and CDR2 is SQIVND (reference sequence). The CDR3 covers 14 residues.

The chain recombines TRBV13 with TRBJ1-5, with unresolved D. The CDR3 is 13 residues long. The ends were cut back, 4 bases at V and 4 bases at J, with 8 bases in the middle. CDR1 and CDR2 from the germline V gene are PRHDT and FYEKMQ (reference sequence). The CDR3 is CASSSRGNQPQHF. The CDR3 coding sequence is TGTGCCAGCAGCTCCCGAGGAAATCAGCCCCAGCATTTT.

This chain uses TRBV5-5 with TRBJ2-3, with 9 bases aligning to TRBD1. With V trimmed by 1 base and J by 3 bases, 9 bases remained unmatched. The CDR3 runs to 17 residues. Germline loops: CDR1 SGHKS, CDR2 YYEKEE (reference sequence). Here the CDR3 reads CASSLSVGTGFTDTQYF. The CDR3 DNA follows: TGTGCCAGCAGCTTGTCGGTCGGGACAGGGTTTACAGATACGCAGTATTTT. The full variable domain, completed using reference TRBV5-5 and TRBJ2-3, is DAGVTQSPTHLIKTRGQQVTLRCSPISGHKSVSWYQQVLGQGPQFIFQYYEKEERGRGNFPDRFSARQFPNYSSELNVNALLLGDSALYLCASSLSVGTGFTDTQYFGPGTRLTVL.

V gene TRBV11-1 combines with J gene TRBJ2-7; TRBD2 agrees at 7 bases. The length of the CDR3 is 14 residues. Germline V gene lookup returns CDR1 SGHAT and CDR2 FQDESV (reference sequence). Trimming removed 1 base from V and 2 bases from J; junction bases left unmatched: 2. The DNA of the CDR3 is TGTGCCAGCAGCTTAGGGCTAGCGGCCTACGAGCAGTACTTC. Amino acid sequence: CASSLGLAAYEQYF. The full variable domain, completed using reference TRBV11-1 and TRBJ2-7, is EAEVAQSPRYKITEKSQAVAFWCDPISGHATLYWYRQILGQGPELLVQFQDESVVDDSQLPKDRFSAERLKGVDSTLKIQPAELGDSAMYLCASSLGLAAYEQYFGPGTRLTVT.

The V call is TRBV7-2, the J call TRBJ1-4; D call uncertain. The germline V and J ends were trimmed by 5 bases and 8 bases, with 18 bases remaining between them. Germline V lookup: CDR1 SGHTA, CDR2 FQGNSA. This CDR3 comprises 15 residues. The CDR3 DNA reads TGTGCCAGCAGCGGAGGAGGCGTGGTAGGGGAAAAACTGTTTTTT. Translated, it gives CASSGGGVVGEKLFF.

The CDR3 loop is CASSFTGRVVGYTF. CDR3 coding DNA: TGTGCCAGCAGCTTCACAGGGAGGGTCGTTGGCTACACCTTC. V gene TRBV5-4 combines with J gene TRBJ1-2; TRBD1 might be the D (6 bases). The germline V gene encodes CDR1 SGHNT and CDR2 YYREEE (reference sequence). V gave up 2 bases and J gave up 7 bases, with 15 bases separating them. The CDR3 runs to 14 residues.

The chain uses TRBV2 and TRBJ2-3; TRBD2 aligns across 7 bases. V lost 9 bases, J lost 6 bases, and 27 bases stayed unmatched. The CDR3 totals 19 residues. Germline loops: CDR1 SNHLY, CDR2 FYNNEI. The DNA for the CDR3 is TGTGCCAGAATTATAAACCCCGGGACTATTCCCCCACACAGGGATACGCAGTATTTT. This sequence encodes CARIINPGTIPPHRDTQYF.

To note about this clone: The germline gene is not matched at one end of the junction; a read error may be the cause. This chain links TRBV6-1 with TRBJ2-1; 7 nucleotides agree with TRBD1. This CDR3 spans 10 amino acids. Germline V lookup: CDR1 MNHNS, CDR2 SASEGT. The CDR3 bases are TGTGCCAGCGAAAACAGGGGCTTGCTCTTC. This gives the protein CASENRGLLF.

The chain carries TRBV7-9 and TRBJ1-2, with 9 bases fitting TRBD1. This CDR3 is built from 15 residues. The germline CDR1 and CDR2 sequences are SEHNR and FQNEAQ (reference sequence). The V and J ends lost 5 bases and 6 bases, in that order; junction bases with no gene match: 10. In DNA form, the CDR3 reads TGTGCCAGCAGCACGGAGACAGGGGGTCGCAATGGCTACACCTTC. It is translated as CASSTETGGRNGYTF. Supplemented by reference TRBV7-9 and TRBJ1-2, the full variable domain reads DTGVSQNPRHKITKRGQNVTFRCDPISEHNRLYWYRQTLGQGPEFLTYFQNEAQLEKSRLLSDRFSAERPKGSFSTLEIQRTEQGDSAMYLCASSTETGGRNGYTFGSGTRLTVV.

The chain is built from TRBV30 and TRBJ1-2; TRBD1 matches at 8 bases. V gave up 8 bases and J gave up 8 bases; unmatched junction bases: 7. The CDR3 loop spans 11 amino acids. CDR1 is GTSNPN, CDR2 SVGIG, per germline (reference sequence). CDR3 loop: CATETGVGYTF. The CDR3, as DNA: TGTGCCACTGAGACAGGGGTCGGCTACACCTTC.

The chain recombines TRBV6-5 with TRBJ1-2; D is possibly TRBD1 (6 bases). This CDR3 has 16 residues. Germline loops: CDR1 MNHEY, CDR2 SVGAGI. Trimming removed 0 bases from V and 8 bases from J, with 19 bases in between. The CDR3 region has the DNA TGTGCCAGCAGTTACTCGACCGGGGGGCCGAAGGCGGGCTACACCTTC. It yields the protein CASSYSTGGPKAGYTF.

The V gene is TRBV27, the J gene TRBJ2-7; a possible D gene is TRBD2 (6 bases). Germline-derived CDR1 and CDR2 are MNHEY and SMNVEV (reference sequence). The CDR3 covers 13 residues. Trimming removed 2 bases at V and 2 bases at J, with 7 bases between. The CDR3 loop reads CASSLGGTYEQYF. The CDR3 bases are TGTGCCAGCAGTTTAGGGGGGACCTACGAGCAGTACTTC.

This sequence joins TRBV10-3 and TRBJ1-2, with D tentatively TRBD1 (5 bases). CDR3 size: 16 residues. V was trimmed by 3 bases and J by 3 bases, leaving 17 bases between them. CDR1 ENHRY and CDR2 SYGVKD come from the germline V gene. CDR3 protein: CAISDRRQGGDYGYTF. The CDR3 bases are TGTGCCATCAGTGATAGAAGGCAGGGAGGGGACTATGGCTACACCTTC.

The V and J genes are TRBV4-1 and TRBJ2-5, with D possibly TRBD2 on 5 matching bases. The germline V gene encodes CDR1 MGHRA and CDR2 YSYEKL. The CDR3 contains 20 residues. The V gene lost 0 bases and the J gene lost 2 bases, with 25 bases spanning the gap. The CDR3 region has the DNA TGCGCCAGCAGCCAAGATCTGTGGGAGCCCCCGGCCAGGAAACAAGAGACCCAGTACTTC. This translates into CASSQDLWEPPARKQETQYF.

The CDR3 nucleotides are TGTGCCAGCAGCTTAGACAGGGGGCTTCTTGGGACCCAGTACTTC. It codes for CASSLDRGLLGTQYF. The gene calls are TRBV7-2 and TRBJ2-5, with TRBD1 matching over 9 bases. Germline-derived CDR1 and CDR2 are SGHTA and FQGNSA. This CDR3 comprises 15 residues. The V segment lost 1 base and the J segment 7 bases; nucleotides outside the gene matches: 7.